The clone carrying this TCR beta chain was recorded a few times. The antigen is not known. This entry comes from a study of T cells in Graves' hyperthyroidism and ophthalmopathy. Study-wide results and limits: Most thyroid clonotypes that were expanded above 0.001 also turned up in blood.

There were TCR beta CDR3 regions amplified from RNA transcripts. The HTBI primer set served for first-round RT-PCR of the TCR CDR3. Each CDR3 protein gets one entry after TCRdb re-called the multiplex PCR reads with MiXCR. The data contain hundreds of thousands of distinct CDR3 sequences, under 20% of them singletons. The V gene lost 2 bases and the J gene lost 0 bases, with 11 bases spanning the gap. This CDR3 is 16 amino acids long. Germline V CDR1 and CDR2: ENHRY, SYGVKD. With a duration under 2 months, the hyperthyroidism was newly diagnosed in patients aged 18 to 65. Specimen: blood. This chain joins TRBV10-3 and TRBJ1-3; no clear D. The sequence was collected from a woman aged 30 to 39 with Graves' hyperthyroidism. The CDR3 nucleotides are TGTGCCATCAGTGAGCCCCGAGGCCTCTCTGGAAACACCATATATTTT. It translates to CAISEPRGLSGNTIYF.